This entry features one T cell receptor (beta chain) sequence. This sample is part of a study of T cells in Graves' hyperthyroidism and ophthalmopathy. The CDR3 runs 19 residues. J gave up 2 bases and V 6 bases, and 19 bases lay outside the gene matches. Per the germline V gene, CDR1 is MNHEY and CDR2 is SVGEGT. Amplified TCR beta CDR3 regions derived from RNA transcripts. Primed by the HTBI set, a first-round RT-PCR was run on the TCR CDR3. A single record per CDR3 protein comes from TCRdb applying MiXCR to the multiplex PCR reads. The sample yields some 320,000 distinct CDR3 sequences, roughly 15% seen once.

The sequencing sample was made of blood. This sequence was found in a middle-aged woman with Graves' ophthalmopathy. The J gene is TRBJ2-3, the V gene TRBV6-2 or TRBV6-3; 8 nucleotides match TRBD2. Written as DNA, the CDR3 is TGTGCCAGCAGACAATCCGGGGGGGCCGGGGGGACTAACACAGATACGCAGTATTTT. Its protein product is CASRQSGGAGGTNTDTQYF.